The 21 T cell receptor beta chains in this list originate from one sample, sequenced in a study of Ad26.COV2.S vaccination and SARS-CoV-2 variants. The treatment is: about 20 received Ad26.COV2.S at low or high dose, single or two shots; 5 received placebo; per-sample allocation not given. Following the first vaccine or placebo injection, samples were taken on day 63. The method was immunoSEQ multiplex PCR; TCRdb's version includes in-frame clones alone and lacks a portion of them. The sample holds roughly 300,000 clones, around 89% seen once. Sequenced here: peripheral blood, sampled in a trial of Ad26.COV2.S vaccine versus placebo. The origin of the receptors is a person aged 18-65 years who received the Ad26.COV2.S COVID-19 vaccine or a placebo.

On this clone: A single base separates this from a much larger clone, so it may be a read error. The chain links TRBV7-9 to TRBJ2-2, with 8 bases matching TRBD1. The CDR3 runs to 17 residues. CDR1 and CDR2 from the germline V gene are SEHNR and FQNEAQ (reference sequence). CDR3 loop: CVSSLNSDRGNTGELFF. CDR3 coding DNA: TGTGTCAGCAGCTTAAATAGTGACAGGGGGAACACCGGGGAGCTGTTTTTT.

In its sample, this clone was seen once. The chain carries TRBV5-4 and TRBJ2-1; the D is unclear. Germline V CDR1 and CDR2: SGHNT, YYREEE (reference sequence). The CDR3 is made up of 11 amino acids. Trimming pared 4 bases from V and 3 bases from J, leaving 2 bases between. CDR3 in amino acids: CASSLYNEQFF. Here the CDR3 DNA reads TGTGCCAGCAGCCTCTACAATGAGCAGTTCTTC.

The CDR3 sequence is CASSPRLAGTGELFF. The CDR3 DNA is TGTGCCAGCAGTCCCCGTTTAGCGGGTACCGGGGAGCTGTTTTTT. This chain connects TRBV27 to TRBJ2-2, with 7 positions matching TRBD2. The CDR3 covers 15 residues. CDR1 is MNHEY and CDR2 is SMNVEV in the germline V gene (reference sequence). V lost 5 bases to trimming and J lost 5 bases; unmatched junction nucleotides: 8.

The CDR3 loop is CASQGSVQETQYF. The CDR3 nucleotides read TGCGCCAGCCAGGGGTCTGTCCAAGAGACCCAGTACTTC. The chain recombines TRBV10-1 with TRBJ2-5; weak D call: TRBD1 (6 bases). Trimming took 8 bases from V and 1 from J, leaving 11 bases between them. There are 13 residues in the CDR3. Germline V gene lookup returns CDR1 WNHNN and CDR2 SYGVQD (reference sequence).

The gene calls are TRBV11-2 and TRBJ2-1; TRBD2 aligns across 7 bases. Unmatched junction bases numbered 12, after V lost 7 bases and J lost 6 bases. There are 15 residues in the CDR3. Germline V gene sequence: CDR1 SGHAT, CDR2 FQNNGV. Here the CDR3 DNA reads TGTGCCAGCACCCCTTATCGGGGGGTCCCCAATGAGCAGTTCTTC. This encodes CASTPYRGVPNEQFF. The full variable domain, rest sourced from reference TRBV11-2 and TRBJ2-1, is EAGVAQSPRYKIIEKRQSVAFWCNPISGHATLYWYQQILGQGPKLLIQFQNNGVVDDSQLPKDRFSAERLKGVDSTLKIQPAKLEDSAVYLCASTPYRGVPNEQFFGPGTRLTVL.

This chain connects TRBV19 to TRBJ2-3, with 10 nucleotides matching TRBD2. The CDR3 has 15 amino acids. Losses at the gene ends were 5 bases for V and 4 bases for J; bases not matched to a gene: 6. In germline, CDR1 is LNHDA, CDR2 SQIVND (reference sequence). The DNA for the CDR3 is TGTGCCAGTAGTCCAGCGCTAGCGGGGGCAGATACGCAGTATTTT. Protein: CASSPALAGADTQYF.

This chain connects TRBV4-3 to TRBJ1-1, with no clear D. The V end lost 0 bases, the J end lost 10 bases, and 12 bases lay between the germline ends. The CDR3 contains 13 residues. The germline V gene encodes CDR1 LGHNA and CDR2 YSLEER. The CDR3 region has the DNA TGCGCCAGCAGCCAAGATTCCCAGAGTGGAGCTTTCTTT. Translation gives CASSQDSQSGAFF.

The V gene is TRBV6-2 or TRBV6-3, the J gene TRBJ2-1; the match to TRBD2 covers 9 bases. V was clipped by 2 bases and J by 7 bases; unmatched bases: 12. There are 17 residues in the CDR3. Germline CDR1 is MNHEY and CDR2 is SVGEGT. In DNA form, the CDR3 reads TGTGCCAGCAGTTACAGGTTAATAGCGGGAGTGAAAAATGAGCAGTTCTTC. It is translated as CASSYRLIAGVKNEQFF.

The chain has TRBV2 and TRBJ2-6, with 11 bases matching TRBD1. This CDR3 contains 17 residues. The V gene's germline CDR1 is SNHLY and CDR2 FYNNEI. V was clipped by 7 bases and J by 0 bases; unmatched bases: 5. DNA for the CDR3: TGTGCCAGCAACCGGGACAGGGGGGTCTCTGGGGCCAACGTCCTGACTTTC. As protein: CASNRDRGVSGANVLTF.

The rearrangement links TRBV19 to TRBJ1-1; D not certain. V was pared by 3 bases and J by 3 bases, with 11 bases between. Germline V lookup: CDR1 LNHDA, CDR2 SQIVND (reference sequence). This CDR3 is built from 14 residues. The CDR3, as DNA: TGTGCCAGTAGTATGAGTAGGGCGGACACTGAAGCTTTCTTT. Residues: CASSMSRADTEAFF.

The chain recombines TRBV20-1 with TRBJ1-1; tentatively, D is TRBD1 (5 bases). The CDR3 has 11 residues. V dropped 3 bases and J dropped 4 bases, with 6 bases sitting between them. Germline CDR1 reads DFQATT; CDR2 reads SNEGSKA (reference sequence). The CDR3 region is CSASRGTEAFF. The CDR3 DNA reads as TGCAGTGCTAGTAGGGGCACTGAAGCTTTCTTT.

The V call is TRBV9, the J call TRBJ1-1, with D perhaps matching TRBD1 (5 bases). There are 13 residues in the CDR3. The V end lost 3 bases, the J end lost 4 bases, and 10 bases lay between the germline ends. CDR1 is SGDLS and CDR2 is YYNGEE in the germline V gene. The CDR3 spells CASSAGGSTEAFF. CDR3 DNA: TGTGCCAGCAGCGCGGGGGGTTCCACTGAAGCTTTCTTT.

The V call is TRBV20-1, the J call TRBJ1-1; 8 bases map to TRBD1. After removal of 6 bases from V and 5 bases from J, the junction contained 2 bases not matched to a gene. The CDR3 spans 11 residues. The germline CDR1 and CDR2 sequences are DFQATT and SNEGSKA (reference sequence). CDR3 DNA sequence: TGCAGTGCCAGGGGGCCGACTGAAGCTTTCTTT. This sequence encodes CSARGPTEAFF.

Worth noting for this clone: A much larger clone differs from this one at a single base, so this may be a read error. Different DNA sequences within this sample yield the same CDR3. The chain carries TRBV11-2 and TRBJ1-4, with 9 bases aligning to TRBD1. In germline, CDR1 is SGHAT, CDR2 FQNNGV. The ends lost 3 bases at V and 4 bases at J; junction bases unmatched: 3. The CDR3 is 15 residues long. The CDR3, as DNA: TGTGCCAGCAGCTTCGGGACAGGGATTAATGAAAAACTGTTTTTT. Translation: CASSFGTGINEKLFF.

The chain carries TRBV11-2 and TRBJ2-7; maybe TRBD1 (6 bases). V lost 5 bases and J 2 bases, leaving 16 bases between the germline ends. This CDR3 contains 15 residues. CDR1 and CDR2 (germline): SGHAT, FQNNGV. CDR3 nucleotides: TGTGCCAGCAGCGGAACCGGGACAAGAACCTACGAGCAGTACTTC. Its protein is CASSGTGTRTYEQYF. Based on the CDR3 plus reference TRBV11-2 and TRBJ2-7, the full variable domain is EAGVAQSPRYKIIEKRQSVAFWCNPISGHATLYWYQQILGQGPKLLIQFQNNGVVDDSQLPKDRFSAERLKGVDSTLKIQPAKLEDSAVYLCASSGTGTRTYEQYFGPGTRLTVT.

V is TRBV6-5 and J is TRBJ1-2; D may be TRBD1 (6 bases). The ends were cut back, 5 bases at V and 8 bases at J, with 21 bases in the middle. The CDR3 spans 15 residues. CDR1 is MNHEY and CDR2 is SVGAGI in the germline V gene. CDR3 sequence (DNA): TGTGCCAGCAGTCCTACCCGGCAGGGGATGGGCGGCTACACCTTC. It codes for CASSPTRQGMGGYTF.

The V gene is TRBV19, the J gene TRBJ2-7; possible D gene TRBD1, 6 bases. Trimming left V 6 bases short and J 3 bases short, with 18 bases between. Germline lookup yields CDR1 LNHDA and CDR2 SQIVND (reference sequence). CDR3 size: 15 residues. The CDR3 here is CASSTTRGRYYEQYF. In DNA form, the CDR3 reads TGTGCCAGTAGCACGACCAGGGGCCGATACTACGAGCAGTACTTC.

The chain employs TRBV7-9 and TRBJ2-1; 8 nucleotides line up with TRBD2. Per the germline V gene, CDR1 is SEHNR and CDR2 is FQNEAQ (reference sequence). The trim removed 5 bases at V and 4 bases at J, leaving 10 bases unmatched. The CDR3 loop spans 16 amino acids. Here the CDR3 reads CASSPLMVAGYNEQFF. The CDR3 nucleotides read TGTGCCAGCAGCCCATTGATGGTAGCGGGGTACAATGAGCAGTTCTTC.

This CDR3 is CASDSPYGSYNEQFF. CDR3 DNA sequence: TGTGCCAGCGACTCTCCCTACGGCTCCTACAATGAGCAGTTCTTC. The chain has TRBV7-2 and TRBJ2-1, with D uncertain. The CDR3 has 15 amino acids. V lost 8 bases and J lost 0, with 14 bases in between. Germline CDR1 reads SGHTA; CDR2 reads FQGNSA. The entire variable domain, with the rest obtained from reference TRBV7-2 and TRBJ2-1, is as follows: GAGVSQSPSNKVTEKGKDVELRCDPISGHTALYWYRQSLGQGLEFLIYFQGNSAPDKSGLPSDRFSAERTGGSVSTLTIQRTQQEDSAVYLCASDSPYGSYNEQFFGPGTRLTVL.

Concerning this clone itself: The same CDR3 can be traced to other DNA sequences in this sample. This chain links TRBV27 with TRBJ1-4; D is perhaps TRBD1 (5 bases). V was cut by 2 bases and J by 0 bases, with 16 bases left in between. The CDR3 consists of 18 residues. Germline V gives CDR1 MNHEY, CDR2 SMNVEV (reference sequence). The CDR3, as DNA: TGTGCCAGCAGTTTAAATTCGGGGCCGGATGCAACTAATGAAAAACTGTTTTTT. Its protein is CASSLNSGPDATNEKLFF.

CDR3 loop: CASRRTGGEDTQYF. Written as DNA, the CDR3 is TGTGCCAGCAGGAGGACAGGGGGCGAAGATACGCAGTATTTT. The chain combines TRBV2 with TRBJ2-3, with TRBD1 matching 11 bases. V lost 6 bases to trimming and J lost 5 bases; unmatched junction nucleotides: 4. The CDR3 contains 14 residues. The germline V gene encodes CDR1 SNHLY and CDR2 FYNNEI.